The rows below give T cell receptor beta chains drawn from one sample of a study of a mutant IDH1 vaccine in newly diagnosed glioma. TCRdb keeps only in-frame clones here, not all; method: immunoSEQ multiplex PCR. The sample lists 35,000 to 50,000 clones, approximately 90% occurring once. Their specific antigens are unknown. The sample consisted of PBMCs, taken from a glioma patient whose treatment included an IDH1 peptide vaccine. These receptors were taken from a middle-aged man with glioma. Both conserved end residues are part of each CDR3. The D gene is left open where the match is weak. The size field is filled for only some rows; it gives once, few, many or a size class.

CDR3 DNA,CDR3 protein,J gene,D gene,V gene,clone size
TGTGCCAGCAGCCATAGCGGGGACCCCTCCTACGAGCAGTACTTC,CASSHSGDPSYEQYF,TRBJ2-7,TRBD2,TRBV5-5,-
TGTGCCAGCAGCTCCTACCGGGGGGTGCGGGGCTACACCTTC,CASSSYRGVRGYTF,TRBJ1-2,-,TRBV5-6,-
TGTGCCACCAGCAGAGATCGGTCTAGCAGCTACAATGAGCAGTTCTTC,CATSRDRSSSYNEQFF,TRBJ2-1,-,TRBV15,few
TGTGCCAGCAGTTTGACAGAGAGAACAACTGAAGCTTTCTTT,CASSLTERTTEAFF,TRBJ1-1,-,TRBV27,-
TGTGCATCCTTCAGGGGTGGCTATGGCTACACCTTC,CASFRGGYGYTF,TRBJ1-2,-,TRBV19,-
TGCGCCAGCAGCCCCCAGGGACAGAGGGGTGAAAAACTGTTTTTT,CASSPQGQRGEKLFF,TRBJ1-4,TRBD1,TRBV4-3,-
TGTGCCAGTAGTTACCGGACTAGCGGGAGTCTCCACGAGCAGTACTTC,CASSYRTSGSLHEQYF,TRBJ2-7,TRBD2,TRBV19,-
TGTGCCCGCGGGGGGGACACCAGGTTTCGCGAGCAGTACTTC,CARGGDTRFREQYF,TRBJ2-7,TRBD2,TRBV5-6,-
TGTGCCAGCAGCTACGGACTAGCGGTCTACAATGAGCAGTTCTTC,CASSYGLAVYNEQFF,TRBJ2-1,TRBD2,TRBV7-2,-
TGCGCCAGCAGACCCGGGATCGGGAACACTGAAGCTTTCTTT,CASRPGIGNTEAFF,TRBJ1-1,-,TRBV5-1,-
TGTGCCAGCAGCGCGGGGTTGGGAGTGGGCAATCAGCCCCAGCATTTT,CASSAGLGVGNQPQHF,TRBJ1-5,-,TRBV7-6,once
TGCGCCAGCAGCTTGACCGGGAACAGGGCAGATACGCAGTATTTT,CASSLTGNRADTQYF,TRBJ2-3,-,TRBV5-1,few
TGTGCCTGGAGACAAATCTCGGGACAGGGGCTCGTCGGCAACTATGGCTACACCTTC,CAWRQISGQGLVGNYGYTF,TRBJ1-2,TRBD1,TRBV30,few
TGTGCCAGCAGCTCGCAAAGGGGGGGTTTCCCTGAAGCTTTCTTT,CASSSQRGGFPEAFF,TRBJ1-1,-,TRBV11-1,-
TGTGCCAGCAGCTTAGCGCAGGGGTTTGAAGCTTTCTTT,CASSLAQGFEAFF,TRBJ1-1,-,TRBV11-1,once
TGTGCCAGCAGCCACGACAGGGTCCCCAACACTGAAGCTTTCTTT,CASSHDRVPNTEAFF,TRBJ1-1,TRBD1,TRBV5-4,-
TGTGCCAGTAGTACAGGGGTTTTGAACACCGGGGAGCTGTTTTTT,CASSTGVLNTGELFF,TRBJ2-2,-,TRBV19,-
TGTGCCAGCAGATTGGCAGTAGGGTTCTCTGGAAACACCATATATTTT,CASRLAVGFSGNTIYF,TRBJ1-3,-,TRBV5-5,-
TGTGCCTGGACCTCGGGTCGGAACACTGAAGCTTTCTTT,CAWTSGRNTEAFF,TRBJ1-1,-,TRBV30,-
TGTGCCAGTAGTCCCAGGACTAATCGCGGGGAGCTGTTTTTT,CASSPRTNRGELFF,TRBJ2-2,-,TRBV19,medium-sized
TGTGCCAGCAGCTTAGACCTGATGGTGACTGAAGCTTTCTTT,CASSLDLMVTEAFF,TRBJ1-1,-,TRBV5-4,once
TGTGCCATCAGTGAGCGACGGTCGACAGTTTTCTCCTCTGGGGCCAACGTCCTGACTTTC,CAISERRSTVFSSGANVLTF,TRBJ2-6,-,TRBV10-3,-